The clone carrying this TCR beta chain is categorized as medium-sized. This sample is drawn from a study of cytomegalovirus exposure and HLA in healthy donors. Turning to the study itself: Unique TCR beta sequences numbering around 110 million came from around 180 million T cells in an earlier analysis.

This CDR3 contains 15 residues. CDR1 is PRHDT, CDR2 FYEKMQ, per germline (reference sequence). V dropped 0 bases and J dropped 6 bases, with 12 bases sitting between them. Each donor was healthy, and each was a bone marrow donor. Both 60 Vbeta primers and 13 Jbeta primers went into the PCR. Using immunoSEQ multiplex PCR, the repertoire was profiled, and TCRdb retains in-frame clones only, with some absent. The sample comprises fewer than 200,000 clones, roughly 74% of which are singletons, and 1.5% to 2% rests with the top ten. The material sequenced was PBMCs. V is TRBV13 and J is TRBJ2-1; D is perhaps TRBD2 (6 bases). The clonotype originates from a woman in her twenties or thirties in good health and CMV-seronegative. CDR3 bases: TGTGCCAGCAGCTTAGGCCATCGGGAGTTCAATGAGCAGTTCTTC. It yields the protein CASSLGHREFNEQFF. Full variable domain (outside the CDR3, taken from reference TRBV13 and TRBJ2-1): AAGVIQSPRHLIKEKRETATLKCYPIPRHDTVYWYQQGPGQDPQFLISFYEKMQSDKGSIPDRFSAQQFSDYHSELNMSSLELGDSALYFCASSLGHREFNEQFFGPGTRLTVL.